This TCR beta chain was observed in a study of CD8 T cells in Susac syndrome (dated by TCRdb to the late 2010s). Study-wide context: Of the Susac syndrome patients who were sequenced, roughly 8 were in clinical remission while 5 or 6 had clinically active disease. At blood withdrawal, Susac syndrome patients were either therapy-naive, taking corticosteroids (in some cases with IVIg as well), or taking IVIg alone. Repertoire sequencing was used to test whether CD8+ T cell activation and differentiation in Susac syndrome was antigen driven. Study-wide findings and limitations: The number of individuals in the TCR sequencing and HLA analysis was recognized as being relatively small. No clonal expansion was detected in the CD4+ T cell repertoire of Susac syndrome patients.

Peripheral blood CD8+ and CD4+ T cells from healthy donors, Susac syndrome patients and multiple sclerosis patients were profiled using high-throughput TCR beta sequencing. The Susac syndrome patients fulfilled recently defined diagnostic criteria for either definite or probable disease. Bulk CD8+ and CD4+ T cells were purified by magnetic negative isolation, while CD8+ TEMRA cells were enriched using FACS. Blood was collected in EDTA tubes and processed within 24 hours, with PBMCs isolated through density gradient centrifugation. PBMCs intended for TCR sequencing were frozen in liquid nitrogen and were later thawed in a 37 degrees C water bath. Purity of sorted or isolated CD4+, CD8+ and CD8+ TEMRA cells was at least 90%. Notes on this clonotype: What this receptor recognizes is not known. No much larger clonotype is one base removed from it; base qualities were not supplied.

V lost 3 bases and J lost 7 bases; the stretch between them is 10 bases long. The CDR3 sequence holds 14 residues, the cysteine and phenylalanine included. The sequence is cut down to CDR3 DNA, 42 bases in frame from base 1. RNA was extracted using the RNeasy kit, and roughly 0.5 to 1 microgram was reverse transcribed with random hexamers. The immunoSEQ multiplex PCR assay, covering 54 Vbeta and 13 Jbeta segments, was used to amplify TCR beta CDR3 regions. PCR amplification bias was corrected by using a synthetic template baseline for primer optimization and computational correction. For the original study's pipeline: Reads were assigned to V, D and J genes according to IMGT and analyzed in immunoSEQ Analyzer, with only productive sequences retained. Clonality was computed as one minus Shannon entropy normalized by log2 of the number of productive unique sequences. Public and private clones were assessed among the 100 most prevalent clones of each patient and control. Clones were defined as Susac-specific when absent from the healthy and MS cohorts, from some 1,100 published viral clones and from other ImmuneACCESS disease sequences. TCRdb handled the public reads itself, with Q25 trimming in fastp and clone calling in MiXCR, and kept productive beta chains. Merged by CDR3 protein, the rows form single entries marked with the most common genes and DNA. The V and J calls, along with clone size, are taken from TCRdb and not from the paper's own processing. The sample table holds 100,000 or so distinct CDR3 sequences, of which 90% to 95% were seen once. About 0.28% of the sample is in the top ten clones.

The specimen sequenced was CD4+ T cells from PBMCs. The chain links TRBV12-3 or TRBV12-4 with TRBJ1-6, with TRBD1 as a weak D call on 6 bases. This sequence originates from a human donor with Susac syndrome. The DNA sequence is TGTGCCAGCAGTTTCCAGGGGAACAATTCACCCCTCCACTTT. It is translated as CASSFQGNNSPLHF.